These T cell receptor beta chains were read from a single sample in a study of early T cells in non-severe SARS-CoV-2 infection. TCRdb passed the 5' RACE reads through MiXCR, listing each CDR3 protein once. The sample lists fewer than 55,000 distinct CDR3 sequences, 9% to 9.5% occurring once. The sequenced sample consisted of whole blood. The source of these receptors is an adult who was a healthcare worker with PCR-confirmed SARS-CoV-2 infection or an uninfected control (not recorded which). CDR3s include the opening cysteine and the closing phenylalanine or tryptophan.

CDR3: CSVGTGRTNTGELFF; length: 15; V: TRBV29-1
CDR3: CASSLAPRLAGVTDTQYF; length: 18; V: TRBV7-6
CDR3: CAWDRGRPSENTIYF; length: 15; V: TRBV30
CDR3: CSARDALAGALHSYNEQFF; length: 19; V: TRBV20-1
CDR3: CATSTSGTGVNEQYF; length: 15; V: TRBV15
CDR3: CATDRGGIQYF; length: 11; V: TRBV19
CDR3: CASSQELRIQETQYF; length: 15; V: TRBV14
CDR3: CASSLGWVSGYQETQYF; length: 17; V: TRBV7-6
CDR3: CASSQDNSYGYTF; length: 13; V: TRBV4-2
CDR3: CASSLAGGPYEQYF; length: 14; V: TRBV11-2
CDR3: CASSFRQGAAGELFF; length: 15; V: TRBV6-6
CDR3: CASGSPGHGYTF; length: 12; V: TRBV12-3/TRBV12-4
CDR3: CASSLVGLAGEETQYF; length: 16; V: TRBV7-6
CDR3: CSARDKGLAPYNEQFF; length: 16; V: TRBV20-1
CDR3: CASSSPTENNEKLFF; length: 15; V: TRBV27
CDR3: CASSLPASEQYF; length: 12; V: TRBV12-3/TRBV12-4
CDR3: CASSLTGLAGEESYEQYF; length: 18; V: TRBV27
CDR3: CASSSLEVTDTQYF; length: 14; V: TRBV5-1
CDR3: CSARRGWVQTQETQYF; length: 16; V: TRBV20-1
CDR3: CASKTGGGQPQHF; length: 13; V: TRBV10-2
CDR3: CASSIGQLNSPLHF; length: 14; V: TRBV19
CDR3: CASSTGQGNTEAFF; length: 14; V: TRBV7-9
CDR3: CASISGTGSNEQFF; length: 14; V: TRBV3-1
CDR3: CASSLFDQPQHF; length: 12; V: TRBV7-9
CDR3: CASSLVWPTATDTQYF; length: 16; V: TRBV7-9
CDR3: CASSLNSGASTDTQYF; length: 16; V: TRBV7-3
CDR3: CASSPRTSGQTTQYF; length: 15; V: TRBV7-2
CDR3: CSARTGEAYNEQFF; length: 14; V: TRBV20-1
CDR3: CASSPVQPSNQPQHF; length: 15; V: TRBV4-2
CDR3: CASSFSRSAGSSYNEQFF; length: 18; V: TRBV7-2
CDR3: CSSYTQGETQYF; length: 12; V: TRBV29-1
CDR3: CASSSGLGQDEQYF; length: 14; V: TRBV5-4
CDR3: CASSSSIRGEQYF; length: 13; V: TRBV7-9
CDR3: CASSPSRYNEQFF; length: 13; V: TRBV14
CDR3: CASSPRQDFTDTQYF; length: 15; V: TRBV9
CDR3: CASRRENTEAFF; length: 12; V: TRBV2
CDR3: CASSRGQADQPQHF; length: 14; V: TRBV27
CDR3: CASSHFGGTRPDTQYF; length: 16; V: TRBV4-3
CDR3: CASSLGQFSGANVLTF; length: 16; V: TRBV4-2
CDR3: CAISAGRDSNQPQHF; length: 15; V: TRBV10-3
CDR3: CASSQGTSGITYNEQFF; length: 17; V: TRBV27
CDR3: CASSQFLAGAAYEQYF; length: 16; V: TRBV4-1
CDR3: CASSQGLGSNYGYTF; length: 15; V: TRBV4-2
CDR3: CASTQDRDNEQFF; length: 13; V: TRBV6-6
CDR3: CASRGLAGDGSYNEQFF; length: 17; V: TRBV12-3/TRBV12-4
CDR3: CASSLNAGEGTEAFF; length: 15; V: TRBV7-2
CDR3: CSVEYSGNPHEQYF; length: 14; V: TRBV29-1
CDR3: CSAPLRGGPADTQYF; length: 15; V: TRBV20-1
CDR3: CASSLVRLSGANVLTF; length: 16; V: TRBV7-8
CDR3: CASSTWAGPQHF; length: 12; V: TRBV25-1
CDR3: CAVIFGDRAHEQFF; length: 14; V: TRBV7-9
CDR3: CASSKGSSYNEQFF; length: 14; V: TRBV12-3/TRBV12-4
CDR3: CASSSRQGGYDTQYF; length: 15; V: TRBV7-2
CDR3: CASSFSASTDTQYF; length: 14; V: TRBV2
CDR3: CASSYSKTGGQYF; length: 13; V: TRBV6-2/TRBV6-3
CDR3: CASSLYQGSEKLFF; length: 14; V: TRBV12-3/TRBV12-4
CDR3: CASSLSDRGFGSPLHF; length: 16; V: TRBV7-9